These 23 T cell receptor beta chains originate from one sample sequenced in a study of human T cells and chemical hapten exposure. Regarding time point: healthy volunteer bleed at 6 weeks. Total RNA extraction was carried out from unfractionated whole blood. TCRdb re-called the RACE reads through MiXCR, storing one row per CDR3 protein. Among about 82,000 distinct CDR3 sequences listed, 8.6% were seen once. Sequences were obtained from whole blood. These receptors all come from a male donor in good health. Some clones in this sample may be carry-over from other donors' samples.

This clonotype was counted a few times. The DNA for the CDR3 is TGTGCCAGCAGCGCCGGTGGAGCCTCTGCTCCCTACAATGAGCAGTTCTTC. This gives the protein CASSAGGASAPYNEQFF. The chain has TRBV7-2 and TRBJ2-1; D not resolved. Trimming removed 5 bases at V and 2 bases at J, with 19 bases between. The V gene's germline CDR1 is SGHTA and CDR2 FQGNSA. The CDR3 extends over 17 amino acids. The full variable domain, its missing parts supplied by reference TRBV7-2 and TRBJ2-1, is GAGVSQSPSNKVTEKGKDVELRCDPISGHTALYWYRQSLGQGLEFLIYFQGNSAPDKSGLPSDRFSAERTGGSVSTLTIQRTQQEDSAVYLCASSAGGASAPYNEQFFGPGTRLTVL.

There are many counts of this clonotype. The chain links TRBV20-1 to TRBJ2-7; maybe TRBD2 (7 bases). CDR1 and CDR2 (germline): DFQATT, SNEGSKA (reference sequence). The CDR3 is 17 residues long. V lost 6 bases and J 2 bases, leaving 26 bases between the germline ends. In nucleotides, the CDR3 is TGCAGTGCCCGACCCCCCTCGGGGGGCCAGGCCCCCTACGAGCAGTACTTC. Translation gives CSARPPSGGQAPYEQYF.

This clonotype was seen more than once but under ten times. The rearrangement joins TRBV5-1 to TRBJ2-2, with D possibly matching TRBD1 (7 bases). This CDR3 is 17 amino acids long. Germline V gene sequence: CDR1 SGHRS, CDR2 YFSETQ. Trimming removed 4 bases from V and 5 bases from J, with 21 bases in between. CDR3 bases: TGCGCCAGCAGCCTTAACGGGGGACGACAGGGTACCGGGGAGCTGTTTTTT. This sequence encodes CASSLNGGRQGTGELFF.

At least ten counts were recorded for this clonotype. CDR3 nucleotide sequence: TGCAGTGCAAAGAACCCCAGACTAGCGGGAGTTCTCTACGAGCAGTACTTC. Its protein is CSAKNPRLAGVLYEQYF. This rearrangement joins TRBV20-1 to TRBJ2-7, with 12 bases that match TRBD2. The J segment lost 3 bases and the V segment lost 6 bases, leaving 15 bases of the junction unmatched. CDR3 length: 17 residues. Looked up from germline, CDR1 is DFQATT and CDR2 is SNEGSKA (reference sequence).

This clonotype showed up many times. For the CDR3, the DNA is TGTGCCAGCAGTACCCGGGACCCAGATCTGGCCCAGCATTTT. It is translated as CASSTRDPDLAQHF. The rearrangement joins TRBV6-2 or TRBV6-3 to TRBJ1-5, with a possible D match to TRBD1 (5 bases). Germline CDR1 MNHEY, CDR2 SVGEGT. V was shortened by 5 bases and J by 11 bases, with 19 bases between the two germline ends. The CDR3 contains 14 residues.

In this sample, this clonotype turned up a few times. This chain connects TRBV25-1 to TRBJ2-7; 8 bases match TRBD1. V was clipped by 8 bases and J by 3 bases; unmatched bases: 6. From germline, CDR1 is MGHDK and CDR2 SYGVNS. CDR3 length equals 13 residues. In nucleotides, the CDR3 is TGTGCCAGCTGCCGACAGGGGAACTACGAGCAGTACTTC. Its protein product is CASCRQGNYEQYF.

This clonotype was recorded at least ten times. V and J are TRBV27 and TRBJ1-5; the D gene is possibly TRBD1 (6 bases). The V end lost 2 bases, the J end lost 4 bases, and 9 bases lay between the germline ends. CDR1 and CDR2 (germline): MNHEY, SMNVEV (reference sequence). The CDR3 contains 14 residues. CDR3 DNA sequence: TGTGCCAGCAGTTTAAGGGGGGAAAATCAGCCCCAGCATTTT. It translates to CASSLRGENQPQHF.

This clonotype is a singleton in its sample. The junction departs from the called germline gene at one end, perhaps through a read error. This sequence joins TRBV2 and TRBJ1-1; TRBD1 agrees at 7 bases. The CDR3 is made up of 14 amino acids. Germline CDR1 reads SNHLY; CDR2 reads FYNNEI. CDR3 coding DNA: TGTGCCAGCGGGATAGACAGGGTAGACACTGAAGCTTTATTT. This translates into CASGIDRVDTEALF.

The table lists this clonotype with a few counts. This chain uses TRBV6-2 or TRBV6-3 with TRBJ1-1; D gene unclear. Germline V gene lookup returns CDR1 MNHEY and CDR2 SVGEGT. V gave up 7 bases and J gave up 3 bases, with 12 bases separating them. The CDR3 runs to 13 residues. This CDR3 is CASTNSAYTEAFF. Written as DNA, the CDR3 is TGTGCCAGCACCAACTCTGCCTACACTGAAGCTTTCTTT.

This clonotype was found many times. The chain carries TRBV10-2 and TRBJ2-3; possibly TRBD1 or TRBD2 for D (6 bases each). Trimming cost V 4 bases and J 0 bases, with 14 bases left between them. CDR3 length: 16 residues. The germline V gene has CDR1 WSHSY and CDR2 SAAADI. This CDR3 reads CASSGQRGLSTDTQYF. The DNA of the CDR3 is TGCGCCAGCAGTGGCCAACGGGGGCTAAGCACAGATACGCAGTATTTT.

J is TRBJ1-5 and V is TRBV2; D is possibly TRBD1 (6 bases). V lost 11 bases to trimming and J lost 6 bases, with 17 bases between them. The CDR3 consists of 13 residues. Germline V gene data show CDR1 as SNHLY and CDR2 as FYNNEI. Here the CDR3 DNA reads TGTGCCGGAACCTGGGGGGCTGGTCAGCCCCAGCATTTT. Translation gives CAGTWGAGQPQHF.

The table lists this clonotype with a few counts. The chain employs TRBV5-1 and TRBJ2-3; 8 positions agree with TRBD1. V shed 4 bases, J shed 1 base, and the junction held 2 bases outside the gene matches. The CDR3 has 14 amino acids. Germline CDR1 is SGHRS and CDR2 is YFSETQ. The CDR3 region has the DNA TGCGCCAGCAGCACGACAGGGGGCACAGATACGCAGTATTTT. Its protein product is CASSTTGGTDTQYF. Supplemented by reference TRBV5-1 and TRBJ2-3, the full variable domain reads KAGVTQTPRYLIKTRGQQVTLSCSPISGHRSVSWYQQTPGQGLQFLFEYFSETQRNKGNFPGRFSGRQFSNSRSEMNVSTLELGDSALYLCASSTTGGTDTQYFGPGTRLTVL.

This clonotype was counted at least ten times. The chain employs TRBV7-8 and TRBJ1-2; the D is unclear. CDR3 length equals 14 residues. Deletions cut 3 bases from V and 0 bases from J, with 8 bases between. Germline-derived CDR1 and CDR2 are SGHVS and FQNEAQ. DNA for the CDR3: TGTGCCAGCAGCTTGGGAGAGACTAACTATGGCTACACCTTC. This translates into CASSLGETNYGYTF.

The V gene is TRBV12-3 or TRBV12-4, the J gene TRBJ2-7, with D possibly matching TRBD1 (6 bases). The length of the CDR3 is 15 residues. V gave up 7 bases and J gave up 5 bases, with 21 bases separating them. The CDR3 here is CASTWGTHLPNEQYF. The CDR3, as DNA: TGTGCCAGCACTTGGGGGACACATTTACCCAACGAGCAGTACTTC.

This clonotype was observed a handful of times. The chain joins TRBV12-3 or TRBV12-4 to TRBJ2-5; 10 positions agree with TRBD2. This CDR3 spans 16 amino acids. V dropped 4 bases and J dropped 1; count of bases not matched to a gene: 6. The CDR3 here is CASSWALAGVQETQYF. The CDR3, as DNA: TGTGCCAGCAGTTGGGCCCTAGCGGGGGTCCAAGAGACCCAGTACTTC.

This clonotype was detected many times. The V gene is TRBV27, the J gene TRBJ2-1; a possible D gene is TRBD1 (6 bases). The CDR3 consists of 11 residues. CDR1 and CDR2 (germline): MNHEY, SMNVEV (reference sequence). V lost 6 bases and J 9 bases, leaving 9 bases between the germline ends. The CDR3 loop is CASRGQSEQFF. Here the CDR3 DNA reads TGTGCCAGCAGAGGACAGTCTGAGCAGTTCTTC.

This clonotype has only a few counts. The chain joins TRBV6-2 or TRBV6-3 to TRBJ2-7; no clear D. The V gene's germline CDR1 is MNHEY and CDR2 SVGEGT. V was shortened by 6 bases and J by 4 bases, with 7 bases between the two germline ends. The CDR3 extends over 11 amino acids. The DNA for the CDR3 is TGTGCCAGCAGCCACTTATACGAGCAGTACTTC. Amino acid sequence: CASSHLYEQYF.

This clonotype was counted at least ten times. The chain uses TRBV4-1 and TRBJ2-1; 14 nucleotides agree with TRBD2. V lost 5 bases to trimming and J lost 7 bases; unmatched junction nucleotides: 4. The CDR3 consists of 15 residues. Per germline, CDR1 MGHRA and CDR2 YSYEKL. CDR3 DNA sequence: TGCGCCAGCAGCTCACGACTAGCGGGAGGGAATGAGCAGTTCTTC. This translates into CASSSRLAGGNEQFF.

The rearrangement joins TRBV20-1 to TRBJ2-7; 9 nucleotides align to TRBD2. V lost 0 bases, J lost 1 base, and 7 bases stayed unmatched. The CDR3 runs 16 residues. Germline CDR1 is DFQATT and CDR2 is SNEGSKA (reference sequence). In DNA form, the CDR3 reads TGCAGTGCTAGAGATGCCGGGCGGGGGGGTTCCTACGAGCAGTACTTC. Its protein is CSARDAGRGGSYEQYF.

The V call is TRBV14, the J call TRBJ2-3; D gene uncertain. The V and J ends lost 4 bases and 2 bases respectively, with 7 bases between them. Germline V gene lookup returns CDR1 SGHDN and CDR2 FVKESK. The CDR3 covers 13 residues. CDR3 nucleotide sequence: TGTGCCAGCAGCCCCCAACCCACAGATACGCAGTATTTT. It specifies CASSPQPTDTQYF.

J is TRBJ1-1 and V is TRBV9; TRBD1 might be the D (6 bases). The V end lost 2 bases, the J end lost 6 bases, and 14 bases lay between the germline ends. The germline V gene encodes CDR1 SGDLS and CDR2 YYNGEE. The CDR3 length is 14 residues. Written as DNA, the CDR3 is TGTGCCAGCAGCGTTAGACAGGAAGGCGCTGAAGCTTTCTTT. This codes for CASSVRQEGAEAFF.

At least ten counts were recorded for this clonotype. The chain has TRBV6-1 and TRBJ1-1; weak D call: TRBD1 (5 bases). Germline CDR1 reads MNHNS; CDR2 reads SASEGT. The CDR3 contains 14 residues. Deletions cut 7 bases from V and 4 bases from J, with 16 bases between. The DNA of the CDR3 is TGTGCCAGCAATACACAGGTCAAGGGCACTGAAGCTTTCTTT. Residues: CASNTQVKGTEAFF.

This clonotype was counted only a few times. The chain employs TRBV7-2 and TRBJ2-5, with 7 positions matching TRBD1. The CDR3 runs 14 residues. Germline V gene sequence: CDR1 SGHTA, CDR2 FQGNSA. The V segment lost 5 bases and the J segment 2 bases; nucleotides outside the gene matches: 5. The CDR3 is CASSPRDRQETQYF. CDR3 DNA sequence: TGTGCCAGCAGCCCCCGGGACAGACAAGAGACCCAGTACTTC.